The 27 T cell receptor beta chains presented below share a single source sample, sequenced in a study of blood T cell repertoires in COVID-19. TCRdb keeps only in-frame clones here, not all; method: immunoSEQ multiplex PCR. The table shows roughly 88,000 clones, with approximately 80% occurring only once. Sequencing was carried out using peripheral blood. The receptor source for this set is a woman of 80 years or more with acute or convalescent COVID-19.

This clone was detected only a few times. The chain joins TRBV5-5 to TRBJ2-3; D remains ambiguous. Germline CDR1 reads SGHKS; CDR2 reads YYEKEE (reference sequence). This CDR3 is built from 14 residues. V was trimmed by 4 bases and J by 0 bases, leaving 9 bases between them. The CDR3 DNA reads TGTGCCAGCAGCGTGGTGTCTAGCACAGATACGCAGTATTTT. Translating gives CASSVVSSTDTQYF.

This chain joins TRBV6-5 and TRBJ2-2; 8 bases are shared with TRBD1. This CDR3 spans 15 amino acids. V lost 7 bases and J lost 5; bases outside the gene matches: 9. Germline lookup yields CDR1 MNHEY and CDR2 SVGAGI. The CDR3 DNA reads TGTGCCAGCACGTCCGGCCGGACAGGGACCGGGGAGCTGTTTTTT. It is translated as CASTSGRTGTGELFF.

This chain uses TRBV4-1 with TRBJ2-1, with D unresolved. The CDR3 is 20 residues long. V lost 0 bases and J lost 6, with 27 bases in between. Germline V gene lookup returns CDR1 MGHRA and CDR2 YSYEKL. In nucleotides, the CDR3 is TGCGCCAGCAGCCAAGAAGGTAGAGTAGTTTTGCTAGTGGGTAGCAATGAGCAGTTCTTC. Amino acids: CASSQEGRVVLLVGSNEQFF.

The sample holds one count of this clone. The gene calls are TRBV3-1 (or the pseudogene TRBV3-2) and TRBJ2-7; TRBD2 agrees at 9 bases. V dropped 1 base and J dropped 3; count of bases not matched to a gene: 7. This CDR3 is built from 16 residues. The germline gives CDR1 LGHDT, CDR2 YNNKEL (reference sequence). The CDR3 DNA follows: TGTGCCAGCAGCCAAGCCGGCGGGGGGGGCAACTACGAGCAGTACTTC. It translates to CASSQAGGGGNYEQYF.

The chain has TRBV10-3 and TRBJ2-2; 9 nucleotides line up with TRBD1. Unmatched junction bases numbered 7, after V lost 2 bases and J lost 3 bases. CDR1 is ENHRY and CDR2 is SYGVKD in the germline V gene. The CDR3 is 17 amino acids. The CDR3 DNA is TGTGCCATCAGTGAGCATACAGGGGGCGCCCACACCGGGGAGCTGTTTTTT. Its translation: CAISEHTGGAHTGELFF.

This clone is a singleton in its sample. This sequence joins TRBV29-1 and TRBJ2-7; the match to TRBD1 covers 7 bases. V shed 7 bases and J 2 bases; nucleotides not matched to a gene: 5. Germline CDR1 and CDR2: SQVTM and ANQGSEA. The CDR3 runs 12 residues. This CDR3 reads CSAGQAAYEQYF. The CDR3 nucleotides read TGCAGCGCTGGACAGGCCGCCTACGAGCAGTACTTC.

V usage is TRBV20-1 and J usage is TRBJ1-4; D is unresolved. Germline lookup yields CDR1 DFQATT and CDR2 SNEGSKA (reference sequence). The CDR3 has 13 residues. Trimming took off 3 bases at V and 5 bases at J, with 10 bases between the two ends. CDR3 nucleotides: TGCAGTGCTAGTCCGCAGTTGAATGAAAAACTGTTTTTT. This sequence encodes CSASPQLNEKLFF.

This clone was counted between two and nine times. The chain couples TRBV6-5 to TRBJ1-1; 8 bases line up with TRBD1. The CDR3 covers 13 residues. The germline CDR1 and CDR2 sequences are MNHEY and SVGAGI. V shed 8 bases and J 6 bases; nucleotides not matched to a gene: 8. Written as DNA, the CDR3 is TGTGCCAGCCTTGGACAGGGCTCCCCTGAAGCTTTCTTT. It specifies CASLGQGSPEAFF.

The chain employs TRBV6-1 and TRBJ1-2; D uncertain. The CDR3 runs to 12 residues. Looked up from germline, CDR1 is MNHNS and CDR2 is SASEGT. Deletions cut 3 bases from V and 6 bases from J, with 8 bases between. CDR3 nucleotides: TGTGCCAGCAGTGACCCGGGTGATGGCTACACCTTC. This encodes CASSDPGDGYTF.

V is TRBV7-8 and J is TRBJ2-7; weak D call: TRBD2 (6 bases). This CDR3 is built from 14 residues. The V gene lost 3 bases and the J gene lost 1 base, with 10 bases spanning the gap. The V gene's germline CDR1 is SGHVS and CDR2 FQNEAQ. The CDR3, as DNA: TGTGCCAGCAGCTTGCGGAGGGAGTCCTACGAGCAGTACTTC. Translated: CASSLRRESYEQYF.

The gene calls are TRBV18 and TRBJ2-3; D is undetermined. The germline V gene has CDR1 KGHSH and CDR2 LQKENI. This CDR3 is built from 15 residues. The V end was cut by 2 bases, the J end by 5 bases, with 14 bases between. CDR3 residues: CASSPDTTYGDTQYF. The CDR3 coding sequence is TGTGCCAGCTCACCAGATACTACCTATGGAGATACGCAGTATTTT.

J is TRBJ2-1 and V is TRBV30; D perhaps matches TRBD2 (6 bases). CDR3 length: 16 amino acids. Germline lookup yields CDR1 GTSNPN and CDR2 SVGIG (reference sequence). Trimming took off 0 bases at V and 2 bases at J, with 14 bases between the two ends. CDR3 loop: CAWSVPSGVAYNEQFF. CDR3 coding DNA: TGTGCCTGGAGTGTCCCGTCGGGAGTTGCCTACAATGAGCAGTTCTTC.

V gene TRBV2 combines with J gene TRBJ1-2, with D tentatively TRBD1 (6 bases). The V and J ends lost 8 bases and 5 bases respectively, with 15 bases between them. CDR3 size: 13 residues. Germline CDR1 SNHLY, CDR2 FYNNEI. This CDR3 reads CASRDDRRYGYTF. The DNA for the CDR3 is TGTGCCAGCCGGGACGACAGGCGGTATGGCTACACCTTC.

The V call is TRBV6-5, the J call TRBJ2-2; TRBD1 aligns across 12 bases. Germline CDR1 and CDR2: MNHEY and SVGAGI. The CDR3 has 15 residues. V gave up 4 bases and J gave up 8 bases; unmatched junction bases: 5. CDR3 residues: CASSSGTGGIGELFF. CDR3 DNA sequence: TGTGCCAGCAGTTCCGGGACAGGGGGCATAGGGGAGCTGTTTTTT.

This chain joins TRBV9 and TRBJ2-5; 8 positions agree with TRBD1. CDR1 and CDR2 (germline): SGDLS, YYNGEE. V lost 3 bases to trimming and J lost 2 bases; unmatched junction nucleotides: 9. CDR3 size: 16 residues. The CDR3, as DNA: TGTGCCAGCAGCGGCGGACAGGGTATAGTGCAAGAGACCCAGTACTTC. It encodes CASSGGQGIVQETQYF.

As DNA, the CDR3 is TGCAGTGGGACAGGGTTTGGCGAGCAGTACTTC. Amino acid sequence: CSGTGFGEQYF. The V gene is TRBV29-1, the J gene TRBJ2-7; 9 nucleotides line up with TRBD1. The CDR3 is 11 residues long. The germline CDR1 and CDR2 sequences are SQVTM and ANQGSEA.

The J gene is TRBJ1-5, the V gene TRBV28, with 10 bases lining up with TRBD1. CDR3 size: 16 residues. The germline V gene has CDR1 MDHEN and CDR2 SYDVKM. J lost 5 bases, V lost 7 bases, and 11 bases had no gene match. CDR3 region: CASKPGDRGRDQPQHF. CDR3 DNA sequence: TGTGCCAGCAAACCCGGGGACAGGGGAAGGGATCAGCCCCAGCATTTT. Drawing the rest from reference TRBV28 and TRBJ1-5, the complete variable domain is DVKVTQSSRYLVKRTGEKVFLECVQDMDHENMFWYRQDPGLGLRLIYFSYDVKMKEKGDIPEGYSVSREKKERFSLILESASTNQTSMYLCASKPGDRGRDQPQHFGDGTRLSIL.

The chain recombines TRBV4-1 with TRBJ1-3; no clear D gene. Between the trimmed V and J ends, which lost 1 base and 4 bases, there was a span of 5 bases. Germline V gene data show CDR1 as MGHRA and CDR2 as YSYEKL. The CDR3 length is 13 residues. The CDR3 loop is CASSQGEGNTIYF. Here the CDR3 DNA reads TGCGCCAGCAGCCAAGGAGAGGGAAACACCATATATTTT.

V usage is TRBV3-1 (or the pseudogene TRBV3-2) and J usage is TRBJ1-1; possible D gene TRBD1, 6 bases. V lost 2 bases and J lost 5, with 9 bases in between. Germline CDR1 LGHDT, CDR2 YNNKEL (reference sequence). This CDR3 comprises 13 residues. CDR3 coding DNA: TGTGCCAGCAGCCAAATACAGGGTACTGAAGCTTTCTTT. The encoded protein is CASSQIQGTEAFF.

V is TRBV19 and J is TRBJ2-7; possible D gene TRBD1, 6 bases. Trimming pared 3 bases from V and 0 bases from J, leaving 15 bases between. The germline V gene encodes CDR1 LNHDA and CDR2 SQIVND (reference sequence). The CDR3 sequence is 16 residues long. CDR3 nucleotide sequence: TGTGCCAGTAGTATCCAGCGGACAGTTAGCTCCTACGAGCAGTACTTC. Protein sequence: CASSIQRTVSSYEQYF. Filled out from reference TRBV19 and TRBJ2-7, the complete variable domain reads DGGITQSPKYLFRKEGQNVTLSCEQNLNHDAMYWYRQDPGQGLRLIYYSQIVNDFQKGDIAEGYSVSREKKESFPLTVTSAQKNPTAFYLCASSIQRTVSSYEQYFGPGTRLTVT.

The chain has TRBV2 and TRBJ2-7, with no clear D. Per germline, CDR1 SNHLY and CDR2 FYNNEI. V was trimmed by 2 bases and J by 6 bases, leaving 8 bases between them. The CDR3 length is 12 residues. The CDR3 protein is CASSEMSVEQYF. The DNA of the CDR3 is TGTGCCAGCAGTGAAATGTCAGTCGAGCAGTACTTC.

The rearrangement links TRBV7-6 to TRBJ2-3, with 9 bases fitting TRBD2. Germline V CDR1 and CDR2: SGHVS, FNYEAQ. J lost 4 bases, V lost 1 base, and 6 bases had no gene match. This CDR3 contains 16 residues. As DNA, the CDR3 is TGTGCCAGCAGCTTAGAGGGCGGGGGGGCGGCAGATACGCAGTATTTT. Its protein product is CASSLEGGGAADTQYF.

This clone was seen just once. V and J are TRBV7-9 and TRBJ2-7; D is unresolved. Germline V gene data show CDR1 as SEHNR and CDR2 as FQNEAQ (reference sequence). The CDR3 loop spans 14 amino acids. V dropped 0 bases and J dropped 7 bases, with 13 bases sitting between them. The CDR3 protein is CASSLASGMWEQYF. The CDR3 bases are TGTGCCAGCAGCTTAGCGTCCGGTATGTGGGAGCAGTACTTC.

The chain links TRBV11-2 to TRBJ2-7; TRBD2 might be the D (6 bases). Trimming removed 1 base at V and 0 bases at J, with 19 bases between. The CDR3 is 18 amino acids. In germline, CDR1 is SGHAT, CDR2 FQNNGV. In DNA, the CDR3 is TGTGCCAGCAGCTTAGCCCCCATGCCGGGGGACCCCTCCTACGAGCAGTACTTC. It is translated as CASSLAPMPGDPSYEQYF.

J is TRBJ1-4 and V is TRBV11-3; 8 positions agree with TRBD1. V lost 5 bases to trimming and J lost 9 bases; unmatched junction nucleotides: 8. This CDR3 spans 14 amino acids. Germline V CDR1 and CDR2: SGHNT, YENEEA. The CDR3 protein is CASSHGQGVQKLFF. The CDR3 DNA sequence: TGTGCCAGCAGCCATGGACAGGGCGTGCAAAAACTGTTTTTT.

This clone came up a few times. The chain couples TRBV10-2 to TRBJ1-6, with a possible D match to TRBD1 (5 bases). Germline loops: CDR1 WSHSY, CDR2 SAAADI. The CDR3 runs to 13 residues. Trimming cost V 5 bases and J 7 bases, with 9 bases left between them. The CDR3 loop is CASSQGGNSPLHF. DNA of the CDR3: TGCGCCAGCAGTCAGGGTGGAAATTCACCCCTCCACTTT.

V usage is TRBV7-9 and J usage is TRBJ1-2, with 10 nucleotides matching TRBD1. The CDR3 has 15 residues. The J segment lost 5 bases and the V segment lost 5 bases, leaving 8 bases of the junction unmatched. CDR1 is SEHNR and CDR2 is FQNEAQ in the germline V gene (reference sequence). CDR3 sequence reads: CASSAPRTGGYGYTF. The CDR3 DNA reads TGTGCCAGCAGCGCCCCGCGGACAGGGGGATATGGCTACACCTTC.